What follows are 5 T cell receptor beta chains derived from one specimen sequenced in a study of memory CD4+ T cells and cytomegalovirus serostatus. Single viable CD3+CD4+CD8-CD45RO+ cells were sorted as the memory CD4+ T cells. Data came from immunoSEQ multiplex PCR; TCRdb stores just in-frame clones and leaves some out. The data hold approximately 92,000 clones, with 75% to 90% observed a single time. Sample: memory CD4+ T cells from blood. The receptors stem from an adult in good health and CMV-seropositive.

V is TRBV19 and J is TRBJ2-1, with D perhaps TRBD2 (5 bases). The germline V gene encodes CDR1 LNHDA and CDR2 SQIVND (reference sequence). V was trimmed by 5 bases and J by 0 bases, leaving 14 bases between them. This CDR3 has 16 residues. In nucleotides, the CDR3 is TGTGCCAGTAGTTTCGACTACCGATACTCCTACAATGAGCAGTTCTTC. It is translated as CASSFDYRYSYNEQFF.

The gene calls are TRBV5-1 and TRBJ2-3; 9 positions match TRBD2. The CDR3 has 15 residues. Germline V lookup: CDR1 SGHRS, CDR2 YFSETQ. J was trimmed by 2 bases and V by 7 bases; bases with no gene match: 8. In nucleotides, the CDR3 is TGCGCCAGCGGCCCCGGGACTAGCAACACAGATACGCAGTATTTT. This translates into CASGPGTSNTDTQYF.

This chain joins TRBV6-6 and TRBJ2-1, with 11 bases matching TRBD2. Germline V gene sequence: CDR1 MNHNY, CDR2 SVGAGI (reference sequence). The CDR3 consists of 14 residues. V was pared by 6 bases and J by 3 bases, with 1 base of the junction left unmatched. CDR3 nucleotides: TGTGCCAGCAGGGGACTAGCGGACTACAATGAGCAGTTCTTC. Amino acids: CASRGLADYNEQFF.

This clone occurred a few times. V usage is TRBV28 and J usage is TRBJ1-3; 7 positions agree with TRBD1. The CDR3 covers 14 residues. Germline V gives CDR1 MDHEN, CDR2 SYDVKM. The V segment lost 5 bases and the J segment 4 bases; nucleotides outside the gene matches: 5. The CDR3, as DNA: TGTGCCAGCAGTCCTAGGGGGCTCGGAAACACCATATATTTT. Amino acids: CASSPRGLGNTIYF. The full variable domain, rest sourced from reference TRBV28 and TRBJ1-3, is DVKVTQSSRYLVKRTGEKVFLECVQDMDHENMFWYRQDPGLGLRLIYFSYDVKMKEKGDIPEGYSVSREKKERFSLILESASTNQTSMYLCASSPRGLGNTIYFGEGSWLTVV.

The chain joins TRBV5-6 to TRBJ2-3, with TRBD2 matching over 10 bases. Germline V CDR1 and CDR2: SGHDT, YYEEEE. This CDR3 is built from 14 residues. Trimming at V came to 3 bases and at J to 4 bases, leaving 2 bases not matched to a gene. The chain's CDR3 is CASSSGLAADTQYF. CDR3 nucleotides: TGTGCCAGCAGCTCCGGACTAGCGGCAGATACGCAGTATTTT.